This T cell receptor (beta chain) stems from a study of blood T cell repertoires in COVID-19. Turning to the study itself: The United States, Italy and Spain were the sources of the acute and convalescent COVID-19 samples. The analysed material was cDNA or gDNA that came from T cells, B-cell-depleted T cells, or PBMCs.

In the source study's methods: Reference gene primer amplification gave estimated nucleated cell counts. Generated by immunoSEQ multiplex PCR, the TCRdb table keeps only in-frame clones and is missing some. V and J calls and clone size come straight from that table; D and trimming were deduced from the DNA. Among some 350,000 clones, about 90% were seen once, and the ten largest hold around 3.3%. CDR3 length equals 14 residues. This receptor was taken from a woman under 30 who had recovered from COVID-19. V usage is TRBV21-1 and J usage is TRBJ2-5; TRBD2 was called by the table and not checked on the DNA. TRBV21-1 is noted as a pseudogene. Specimen: peripheral blood. The CDR3 region has the DNA TGTGCCAGCAGCCCGCCCGGGAAAGCGGAGACCCAGTACTTC. Amino acid sequence: CASSPPGKAETQYF.